The subject of this entry is one T cell receptor (beta chain). Its target is not known. Data came from immunoSEQ multiplex PCR; TCRdb stores just in-frame clones and leaves some out. The data hold 10,000 to 15,000 clones, with less than 90% observed a single time. The data belong to a study of lymphopenia after photon versus proton radiotherapy. Study results and limitations: Better survival with proton therapy was suggested as possible, not demonstrated. After the lymphocyte nadir, photon-treated repertoires showed oligoclonal expansion, especially of CD8+ Temra cells. Relative stability marked proton patients; photon patients lost diversity and naive cells. In patients who died, overall survival fell as post-nadir TCR diversity dropped more.

The ends lost 6 bases at V and 1 base at J; junction bases unmatched: 9. The germline V gene encodes CDR1 SGHRS and CDR2 YFSETQ. The CDR3 consists of 15 residues. V is TRBV5-1 and J is TRBJ2-5; TRBD1 aligns across 7 bases. The sequenced sample was peripheral blood, obtained from a patient treated with photon-based radiotherapy. The receptor was isolated from a man between 60 and 75 years old with pancreatic cancer. CDR3 sequence reads: CASNAGQAGQETQYF. The DNA for the CDR3 is TGCGCCAGCAACGCCGGACAGGCGGGCCAAGAGACCCAGTACTTC.